The 22 T cell receptor beta chains in this list originate from one sample, sequenced in a study of blood T cell repertoires in COVID-19. Clones were read by immunoSEQ multiplex PCR, and TCRdb kept only the in-frame ones, dropping some. Of 300,000 to 350,000 clones in the sample, over 70% were seen once. Sequenced material: PBMCs or T cells enriched from blood (not recorded which). These receptors were collected from a man aged 30 to 39 who had recovered from COVID-19.

The rearrangement links TRBV7-9 to TRBJ1-3; no clear D. This CDR3 has 14 amino acids. The V end was cut by 5 bases, the J end by 0 bases, with 8 bases between. Germline-derived CDR1 and CDR2 are SEHNR and FQNEAQ (reference sequence). In nucleotides, the CDR3 is TGTGCCAGCAGCCAGCACAGCTCTGGAAACACCATATATTTT. It translates to CASSQHSSGNTIYF.

V gene TRBV11-1 combines with J gene TRBJ1-1; tentatively, D is TRBD1 (6 bases). This CDR3 has 12 amino acids. V was cut by 3 bases and J by 6 bases, with 8 bases left in between. From germline, CDR1 is SGHAT and CDR2 FQDESV (reference sequence). In DNA form, the CDR3 reads TGTGCCAGCAGCTTGAGGGGGTCTGAAGCTTTCTTT. This translates into CASSLRGSEAFF.

The rearrangement uses TRBV10-2 and TRBJ2-2; 15 nucleotides match TRBD2. This CDR3 region has 17 residues. Germline CDR1 is WSHSY and CDR2 is SAAADI. Germline trimming cut 5 bases from V and 5 bases from J; bases unmatched to any gene: 6. The CDR3 reads CASSSGTSGGRTGELFF. In nucleotides, the CDR3 is TGCGCCAGCAGTTCCGGGACTAGCGGGGGGAGGACCGGGGAGCTGTTTTTT.

The rearrangement joins TRBV5-1 to TRBJ2-1, with 7 bases aligning to TRBD1. V was clipped by 4 bases and J by 6 bases; unmatched bases: 10. Germline CDR1 SGHRS, CDR2 YFSETQ. The CDR3 has 15 residues. CDR3 region: CASSATRQGFNEQFF. The CDR3 coding sequence is TGCGCCAGCAGCGCGACCAGACAGGGTTTCAATGAGCAGTTCTTC.

This clone was observed a few times. The same CDR3 also results from other DNA sequences found in this sample. The chain uses TRBV5-1 and TRBJ2-7, with 8 positions matching TRBD2. Germline V CDR1 and CDR2: SGHRS, YFSETQ. After removal of 1 base from V and 3 bases from J, the junction contained 0 bases not matched to a gene. This CDR3 is 13 amino acids long. This CDR3 is CASSLTSGYEQYF. The CDR3 bases are TGCGCCAGCAGCTTGACTAGCGGCTACGAGCAGTACTTC.

V is TRBV2 and J is TRBJ1-5; 8 bases are shared with TRBD1. Trimming at V came to 8 bases and at J to 1 base, leaving 13 bases not matched to a gene. Germline V gene data show CDR1 as SNHLY and CDR2 as FYNNEI. The CDR3 runs to 17 residues. CDR3 loop: CASGLDRAPNSNQPQHF. CDR3 in DNA: TGTGCCAGCGGGTTGGACAGGGCCCCTAACAGCAATCAGCCCCAGCATTTT. Full variable domain (missing parts from reference TRBV2 and TRBJ1-5): EPEVTQTPSHQVTQMGQEVILRCVPISNHLYFYWYRQILGQKVEFLVSFYNNEISEKSEIFDDQFSVERPDGSNFTLKIRSTKLEDSAMYFCASGLDRAPNSNQPQHFGDGTRLSIL.

The chain joins TRBV23-1 to TRBJ1-1; the D is unclear. TRBV23-1 is placed among ORFs of uncertain function. This CDR3 contains 14 residues. Trimming took off 4 bases at V and 4 bases at J, with 13 bases between the two ends. The CDR3 region has the DNA TGCGCCAGCAGTCGCGCACTTATTTGCACTGAAGCTTTCTTT. It codes for CASSRALICTEAFF.

The J gene is TRBJ2-7, the V gene TRBV12-1; TRBD1, as called in the table, went unchecked against the DNA. TRBV12-1 is termed a pseudogene. CDR3 size: 14 residues. As DNA, the CDR3 is TGTGCCAGCAGCTTCCCGACACGTTCCTACGAGCAGTACTTC. Its translation is CASSFPTRSYEQYF.

The CDR3 protein is CASSPWGETNGYTF. For the CDR3, the DNA is TGTGCCAGCAGTCCCTGGGGGGAGACAAATGGCTACACCTTC. The rearrangement links TRBV6-5 to TRBJ1-2; tentatively, D is TRBD1 (5 bases). The germline V gene has CDR1 MNHEY and CDR2 SVGAGI. The CDR3 is 14 residues long. The ends were cut back, 5 bases at V and 6 bases at J, with 16 bases in the middle.

CDR3 in amino acids: CASRRSGGSNQPQHF. CDR3 DNA: TGTGCCAGCCGTCGATCAGGGGGAAGCAATCAGCCCCAGCATTTT. The rearrangement uses TRBV28 and TRBJ1-5; 7 positions agree with TRBD1. V dropped 8 bases and J dropped 1; count of bases not matched to a gene: 8. The CDR3 is made up of 15 amino acids. CDR1 and CDR2 from the germline V gene are MDHEN and SYDVKM.

The chain has TRBV24-1 and TRBJ2-1; 11 bases line up with TRBD1. Germline loops: CDR1 KGHDR, CDR2 SFDVKD. The CDR3 has 16 amino acids. Trimming took 3 bases from V and 7 from J; bases not matched to a gene: 7. CDR3 region: CATSDRDRGATNEQFF. Written as DNA, the CDR3 is TGTGCCACCAGTGATCGGGACAGGGGGGCGACTAATGAGCAGTTCTTC.

The sample holds one count of this clone. The chain is built from TRBV18 and TRBJ1-4; 7 nucleotides align to TRBD1. CDR3 length equals 15 residues. Germline-derived CDR1 and CDR2 are KGHSH and LQKENI. V lost 5 bases and J lost 1; bases outside the gene matches: 4. CDR3 amino acids: CASSTRQGTNEKLFF. CDR3 sequence (DNA): TGTGCCAGCTCAACAAGACAGGGAACTAATGAAAAACTGTTTTTT.

The chain links TRBV6-2 or TRBV6-3 to TRBJ2-7, with D perhaps TRBD1 (5 bases). This CDR3 comprises 15 residues. Germline-derived CDR1 and CDR2 are MNHEY and SVGEGT. V lost 6 bases and J 5 bases, leaving 20 bases between the germline ends. DNA for the CDR3: TGTGCCAGCAGCCCCTCTTTCCAGGGTAGGGACGAGCAGTACTTC. This gives the protein CASSPSFQGRDEQYF.

V usage is TRBV7-9 and J usage is TRBJ1-2, with D perhaps TRBD1 (6 bases). The CDR3 is made up of 13 amino acids. V was trimmed by 4 bases and J by 8 bases, leaving 14 bases between them. CDR1 is SEHNR, CDR2 FQNEAQ, per germline (reference sequence). Here the CDR3 DNA reads TGTGCCAGCAGCTCGGACAGTTACGGAGGCTACACCTTC. It is translated as CASSSDSYGGYTF. The full variable domain, its missing parts supplied by reference TRBV7-9 and TRBJ1-2, is DTGVSQNPRHKITKRGQNVTFRCDPISEHNRLYWYRQTLGQGPEFLTYFQNEAQLEKSRLLSDRFSAERPKGSFSTLEIQRTEQGDSAMYLCASSSDSYGGYTFGSGTRLTVV.

The V and J genes are TRBV28 and TRBJ1-2; D is unresolved. Per the germline V gene, CDR1 is MDHEN and CDR2 is SYDVKM. The CDR3 runs to 13 residues. V lost 2 bases and J 8 bases, leaving 12 bases between the germline ends. The CDR3 loop is CASSLIFGEGYTF. The CDR3 bases are TGTGCCAGCAGTTTAATTTTCGGGGAGGGCTACACCTTC.

This chain uses TRBV7-9 with TRBJ1-1; D may be TRBD1 (6 bases). Trimming removed 5 bases from V and 3 bases from J, with 10 bases in between. Germline CDR1 reads SEHNR; CDR2 reads FQNEAQ (reference sequence). The CDR3 runs 13 residues. The CDR3 DNA reads as TGTGCCAGCAGCCCAGGGGTGCACACTGAAGCTTTCTTT. Its protein is CASSPGVHTEAFF.

The chain has TRBV19 and TRBJ2-1, with TRBD2 matching over 9 bases. CDR1 LNHDA and CDR2 SQIVND come from the germline V gene (reference sequence). The CDR3 has 16 residues. J was trimmed by 3 bases and V by 6 bases; bases with no gene match: 9. The CDR3 loop reads CASSKAGSGSYNEQFF. CDR3 bases: TGTGCCAGTAGCAAAGCGGGTAGCGGGAGCTACAATGAGCAGTTCTTC. The full variable domain, in which reference TRBV19 and TRBJ2-1 provide the parts outside the CDR3, is DGGITQSPKYLFRKEGQNVTLSCEQNLNHDAMYWYRQDPGQGLRLIYYSQIVNDFQKGDIAEGYSVSREKKESFPLTVTSAQKNPTAFYLCASSKAGSGSYNEQFFGPGTRLTVL.

This clone was recorded only once. The chain carries TRBV27 and TRBJ1-6, with D unresolved. CDR1 MNHEY and CDR2 SMNVEV come from the germline V gene (reference sequence). V lost 8 bases and J 5 bases, leaving 10 bases between the germline ends. This CDR3 is built from 13 residues. DNA of the CDR3: TGTGCCAGCCGCTTAACAAATAATTCACCCCTCCACTTT. Its protein product is CASRLTNNSPLHF.

The J gene is TRBJ1-5, the V gene TRBV7-8; D is unclear. This CDR3 is 15 amino acids long. CDR1 is SGHVS, CDR2 FQNEAQ, per germline. Trimming took off 1 base at V and 0 bases at J, with 7 bases between the two ends. As DNA, the CDR3 is TGTGCCAGCAGCTTAGTACGGGGTAGCAATCAGCCCCAGCATTTT. Translation: CASSLVRGSNQPQHF. The full variable domain, completed using reference TRBV7-8 and TRBJ1-5, is GAGVSQSPRYKVAKRGQDVALRCDPISGHVSLFWYQQALGQGPEFLTYFQNEAQLDKSGLPSDRFFAERPEGSVSTLKIQRTQQEDSAVYLCASSLVRGSNQPQHFGDGTRLSIL.

The gene calls are TRBV9 and TRBJ1-6; D remains ambiguous. Germline CDR1 and CDR2: SGDLS and YYNGEE. The CDR3 extends over 13 amino acids. V was trimmed by 4 bases and J by 8 bases, leaving 10 bases between them. The CDR3 protein is CASSPRVDSPLHF. The CDR3 DNA reads TGTGCCAGCAGCCCCCGGGTGGATTCACCCCTCCACTTT. Full variable domain (rest looked up from reference TRBV9 and TRBJ1-6): DSGVTQTPKHLITATGQRVTLRCSPRSGDLSVYWYQQSLDQGLQFLIQYYNGEERAKGNILERFSAQQFPDLHSELNLSSLELGDSALYFCASSPRVDSPLHFGNGTRLTVT.

V gene TRBV11-2 combines with J gene TRBJ1-2; D may be TRBD1 (6 bases). V shed 4 bases and J shed 4 bases, with 19 bases lying between them. This CDR3 comprises 16 residues. Germline CDR1 SGHAT, CDR2 FQNNGV. This CDR3 is CASSWSGGHGSYGYTF. The DNA for the CDR3 is TGTGCCAGCAGCTGGAGCGGGGGGCATGGGTCCTATGGCTACACCTTC.

The chain links TRBV7-2 to TRBJ2-5; TRBD2 matches 11 bases. CDR1 and CDR2 from the germline V gene are SGHTA and FQGNSA. With V trimmed by 3 bases and J by 3 bases, 6 bases remained unmatched. The CDR3 is 16 amino acids. The CDR3 sequence is CASSFLAGGRKETQYF. The CDR3 region has the DNA TGTGCCAGCAGCTTCCTAGCGGGGGGACGGAAAGAGACCCAGTACTTC.